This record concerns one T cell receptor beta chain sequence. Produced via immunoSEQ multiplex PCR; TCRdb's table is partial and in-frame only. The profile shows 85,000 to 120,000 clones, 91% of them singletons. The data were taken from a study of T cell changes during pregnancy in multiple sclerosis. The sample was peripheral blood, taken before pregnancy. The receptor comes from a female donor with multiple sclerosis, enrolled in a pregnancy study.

CDR3: CASSSSTDTYEQYF. The CDR3 nucleotides read TGTGCCAGCAGTTCGTCGACAGATACCTACGAGCAGTACTTC. This chain links TRBV27 with TRBJ2-7, with a weak D call TRBD1 (5 bases). CDR3 size: 14 residues. The V end was cut by 4 bases, the J end by 2 bases, with 12 bases between. Germline V gives CDR1 MNHEY, CDR2 SMNVEV (reference sequence).